This T cell receptor beta chain was recorded in a study of T cell changes during pregnancy in multiple sclerosis. The CDR3 runs to 18 residues. Germline V gene lookup returns CDR1 MNHEY and CDR2 SMNVEV (reference sequence). Germline trimming cut 6 bases from V and 4 bases from J; bases unmatched to any gene: 17. This table comes from immunoSEQ multiplex PCR, and its TCRdb copy is limited to in-frame clones, with some not included. The profile shows roughly 40,000 clones, 75% to 95% of them singletons. The input for sequencing was CD8+ T cells from peripheral blood mononuclear cells, taken before pregnancy. The sequence was obtained from a female donor with multiple sclerosis, enrolled in a pregnancy study. The chain carries TRBV27 and TRBJ2-2, with TRBD2 matching over 7 bases. CDR3 nucleotide sequence: TGTGCCAGCAGGGGGGGGACTACCACGGGACGTGTCACCGGGGAGCTGTTTTTT. Amino acids: CASRGGTTTGRVTGELFF.